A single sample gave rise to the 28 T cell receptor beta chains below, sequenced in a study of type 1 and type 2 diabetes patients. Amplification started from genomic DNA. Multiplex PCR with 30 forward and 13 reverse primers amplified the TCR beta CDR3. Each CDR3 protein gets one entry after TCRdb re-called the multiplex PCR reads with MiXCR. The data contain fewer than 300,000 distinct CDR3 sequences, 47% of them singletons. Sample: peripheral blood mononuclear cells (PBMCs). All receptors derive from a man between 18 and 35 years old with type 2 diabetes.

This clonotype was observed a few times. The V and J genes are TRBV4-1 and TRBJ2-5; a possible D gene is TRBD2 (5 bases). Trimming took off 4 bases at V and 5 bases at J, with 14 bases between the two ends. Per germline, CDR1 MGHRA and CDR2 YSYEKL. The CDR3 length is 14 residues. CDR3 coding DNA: TGCGCCAGCAGCCCTAGGGCAACGGGGGAGACCCAGTACTTC. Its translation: CASSPRATGETQYF.

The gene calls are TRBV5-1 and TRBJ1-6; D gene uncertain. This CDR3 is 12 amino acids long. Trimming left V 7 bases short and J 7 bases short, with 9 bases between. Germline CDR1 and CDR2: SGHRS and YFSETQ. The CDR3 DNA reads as TGCGCCAGCCGCCTAGACAATTCACCCCTCCACTTT. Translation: CASRLDNSPLHF.

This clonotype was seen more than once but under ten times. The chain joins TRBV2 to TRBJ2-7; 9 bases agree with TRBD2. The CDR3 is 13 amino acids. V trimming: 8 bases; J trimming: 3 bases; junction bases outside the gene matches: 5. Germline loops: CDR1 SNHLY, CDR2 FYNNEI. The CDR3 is CASQGGGDYEQYF. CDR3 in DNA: TGTGCCAGCCAGGGCGGGGGGGACTACGAGCAGTACTTC.

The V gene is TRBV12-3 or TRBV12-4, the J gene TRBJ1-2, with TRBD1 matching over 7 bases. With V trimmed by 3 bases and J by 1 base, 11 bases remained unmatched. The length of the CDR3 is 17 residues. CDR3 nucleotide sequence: TGTGCCAGCAGTTTTTGGGGACAGATACCCCATAACTATGGCTACACCTTC. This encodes CASSFWGQIPHNYGYTF.

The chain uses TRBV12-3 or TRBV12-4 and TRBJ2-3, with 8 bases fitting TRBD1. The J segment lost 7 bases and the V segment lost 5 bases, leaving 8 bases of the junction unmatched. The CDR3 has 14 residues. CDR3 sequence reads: CASSPDRGAHTQYF. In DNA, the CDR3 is TGTGCCAGCAGTCCCGACAGGGGCGCACATACGCAGTATTTT.

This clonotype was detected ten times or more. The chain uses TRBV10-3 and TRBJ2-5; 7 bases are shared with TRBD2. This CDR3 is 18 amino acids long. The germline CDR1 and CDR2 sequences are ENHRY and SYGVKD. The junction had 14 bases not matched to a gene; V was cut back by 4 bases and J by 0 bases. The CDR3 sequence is CAISVGGSSDPYQETQYF. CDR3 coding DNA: TGTGCCATCAGTGTGGGAGGGTCTAGCGACCCGTACCAAGAGACCCAGTACTTC.

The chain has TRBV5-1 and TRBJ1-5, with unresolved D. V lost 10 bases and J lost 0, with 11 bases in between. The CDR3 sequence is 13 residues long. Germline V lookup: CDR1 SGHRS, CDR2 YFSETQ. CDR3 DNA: TGCGCCCTCAGGCAAACTAGCAATCAGCCCCAGCATTTT. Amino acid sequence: CALRQTSNQPQHF. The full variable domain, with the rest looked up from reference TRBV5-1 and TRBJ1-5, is KAGVTQTPRYLIKTRGQQVTLSCSPISGHRSVSWYQQTPGQGLQFLFEYFSETQRNKGNFPGRFSGRQFSNSRSEMNVSTLELGDSALYLCALRQTSNQPQHFGDGTRLSIL.

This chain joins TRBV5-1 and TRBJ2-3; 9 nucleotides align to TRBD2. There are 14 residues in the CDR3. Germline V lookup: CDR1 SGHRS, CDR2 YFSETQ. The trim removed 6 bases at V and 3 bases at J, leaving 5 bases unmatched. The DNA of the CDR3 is TGCGCCAGCAAGGTGCGGGGGGGAACAGATACGCAGTATTTT. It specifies CASKVRGGTDTQYF.

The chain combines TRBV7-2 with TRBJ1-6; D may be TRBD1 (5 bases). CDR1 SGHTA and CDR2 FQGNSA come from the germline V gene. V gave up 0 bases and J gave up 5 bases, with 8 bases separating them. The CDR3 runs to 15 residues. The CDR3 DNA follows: TGTGCCAGCAGCTTAGCCCGACAGAATAATTCACCCCTCCACTTT. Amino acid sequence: CASSLARQNNSPLHF. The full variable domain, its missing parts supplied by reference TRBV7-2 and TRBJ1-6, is GAGVSQSPSNKVTEKGKDVELRCDPISGHTALYWYRQSLGQGLEFLIYFQGNSAPDKSGLPSDRFSAERTGGSVSTLTIQRTQQEDSAVYLCASSLARQNNSPLHFGNGTRLTVT.

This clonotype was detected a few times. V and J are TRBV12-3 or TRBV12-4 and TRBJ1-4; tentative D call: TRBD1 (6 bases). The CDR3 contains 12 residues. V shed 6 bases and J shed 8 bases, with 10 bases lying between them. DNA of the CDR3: TGTGCCAGCAGCCCCCAGGGGGAAAAACTGTTTTTT. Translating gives CASSPQGEKLFF.

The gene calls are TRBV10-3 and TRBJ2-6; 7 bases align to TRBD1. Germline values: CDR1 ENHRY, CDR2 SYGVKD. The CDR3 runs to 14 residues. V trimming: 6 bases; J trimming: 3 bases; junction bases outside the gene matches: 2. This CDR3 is CAIRDRDGANVLTF. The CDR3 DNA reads TGTGCCATCAGAGACAGGGATGGGGCCAACGTCCTGACTTTC.

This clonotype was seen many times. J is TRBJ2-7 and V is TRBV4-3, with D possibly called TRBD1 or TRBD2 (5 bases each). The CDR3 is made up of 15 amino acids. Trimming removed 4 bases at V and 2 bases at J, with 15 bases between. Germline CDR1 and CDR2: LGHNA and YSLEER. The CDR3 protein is CASSLTKRGPYEQYF. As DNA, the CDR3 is TGCGCCAGCAGCCTCACAAAACGGGGACCCTACGAGCAGTACTTC.

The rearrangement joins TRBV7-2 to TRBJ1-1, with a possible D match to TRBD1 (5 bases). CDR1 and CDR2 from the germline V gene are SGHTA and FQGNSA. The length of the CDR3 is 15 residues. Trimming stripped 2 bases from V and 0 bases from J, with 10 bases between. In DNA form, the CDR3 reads TGTGCCAGCAGCTTAAGGGACGCTTTGAACACTGAAGCTTTCTTT. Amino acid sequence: CASSLRDALNTEAFF.

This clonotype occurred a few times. The CDR3: CASYRWGDYTF. The DNA of the CDR3 is TGTGCCAGCTATCGCTGGGGAGACTACACCTTC. This rearrangement joins TRBV7-2 to TRBJ1-2, with D uncertain. The CDR3 extends over 11 amino acids. The V gene lost 8 bases and the J gene lost 10 bases, with 14 bases spanning the gap. Germline CDR1 reads SGHTA; CDR2 reads FQGNSA.

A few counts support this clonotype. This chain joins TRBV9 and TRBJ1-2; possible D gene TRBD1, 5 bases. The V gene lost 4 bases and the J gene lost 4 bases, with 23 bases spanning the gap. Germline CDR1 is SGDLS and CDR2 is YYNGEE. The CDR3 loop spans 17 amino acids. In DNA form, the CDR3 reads TGTGCCAGCAGCCCCTTTGGGGCGGAAGGCCGGGGCTATGGCTACACCTTC. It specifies CASSPFGAEGRGYGYTF.

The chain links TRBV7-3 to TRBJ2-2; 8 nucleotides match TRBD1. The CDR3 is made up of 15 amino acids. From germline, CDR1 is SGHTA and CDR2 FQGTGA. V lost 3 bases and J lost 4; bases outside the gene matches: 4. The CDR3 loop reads CASSLTGASTGELFF. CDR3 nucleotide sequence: TGTGCCAGCAGCTTGACAGGGGCGAGCACCGGGGAGCTGTTTTTT.

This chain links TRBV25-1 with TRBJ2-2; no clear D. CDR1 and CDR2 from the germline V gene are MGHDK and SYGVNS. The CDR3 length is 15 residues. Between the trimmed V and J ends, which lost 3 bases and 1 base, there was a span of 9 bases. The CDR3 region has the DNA TGTGCCAGCAGTGACTTTACACGGAACACCGGGGAGCTGTTTTTT. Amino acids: CASSDFTRNTGELFF.

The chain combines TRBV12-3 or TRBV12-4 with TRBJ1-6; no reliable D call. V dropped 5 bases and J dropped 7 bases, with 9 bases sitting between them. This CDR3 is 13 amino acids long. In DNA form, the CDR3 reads TGTGCCAGCAGTATCAGTAACAATTCACCCCTCCACTTT. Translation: CASSISNNSPLHF.

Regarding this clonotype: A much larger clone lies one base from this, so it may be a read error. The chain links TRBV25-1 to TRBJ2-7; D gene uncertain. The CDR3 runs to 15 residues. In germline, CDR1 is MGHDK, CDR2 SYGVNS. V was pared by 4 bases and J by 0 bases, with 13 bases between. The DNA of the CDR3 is TGTGCCAGCAGTGTCTGGACCTCTAGCTCCTACGAGCAGTACTTC. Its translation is CASSVWTSSSYEQYF.

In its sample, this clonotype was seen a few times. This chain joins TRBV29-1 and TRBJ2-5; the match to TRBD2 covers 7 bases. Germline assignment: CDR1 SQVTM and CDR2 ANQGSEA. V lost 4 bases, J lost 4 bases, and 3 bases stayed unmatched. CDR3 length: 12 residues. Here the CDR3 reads CSVGGGGETQYF. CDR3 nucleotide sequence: TGCAGCGTTGGTGGGGGGGGAGAGACCCAGTACTTC.

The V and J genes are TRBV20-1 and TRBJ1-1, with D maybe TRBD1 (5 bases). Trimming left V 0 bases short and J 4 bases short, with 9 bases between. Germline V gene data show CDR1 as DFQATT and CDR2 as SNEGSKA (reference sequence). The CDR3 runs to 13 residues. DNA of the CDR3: TGCAGTGCTAGAGAAGGGGTTGGCACTGAAGCTTTCTTT. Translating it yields CSAREGVGTEAFF.

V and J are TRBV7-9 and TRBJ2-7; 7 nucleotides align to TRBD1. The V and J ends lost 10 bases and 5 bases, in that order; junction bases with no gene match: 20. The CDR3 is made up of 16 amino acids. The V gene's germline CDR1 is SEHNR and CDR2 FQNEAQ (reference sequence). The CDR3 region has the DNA TGTGCCACTAATGACAGGGCCACCCTAAATGTCGACGAGCAGTACTTC. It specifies CATNDRATLNVDEQYF.

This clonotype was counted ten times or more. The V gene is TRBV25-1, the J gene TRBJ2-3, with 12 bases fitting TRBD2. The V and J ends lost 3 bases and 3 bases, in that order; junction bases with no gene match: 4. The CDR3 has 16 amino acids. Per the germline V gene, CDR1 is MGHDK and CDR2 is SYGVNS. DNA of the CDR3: TGTGCCAGCAGTGACAGAGGGACTAGCGGGACAGATACGCAGTATTTT. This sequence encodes CASSDRGTSGTDTQYF.

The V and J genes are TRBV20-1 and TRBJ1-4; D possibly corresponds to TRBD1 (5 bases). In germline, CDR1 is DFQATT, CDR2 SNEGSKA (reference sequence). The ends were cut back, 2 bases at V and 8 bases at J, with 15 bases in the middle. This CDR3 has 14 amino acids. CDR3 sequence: CSARSGGVDEKLFF. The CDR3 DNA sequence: TGCAGTGCTAGATCGGGAGGGGTGGACGAAAAACTGTTTTTT.

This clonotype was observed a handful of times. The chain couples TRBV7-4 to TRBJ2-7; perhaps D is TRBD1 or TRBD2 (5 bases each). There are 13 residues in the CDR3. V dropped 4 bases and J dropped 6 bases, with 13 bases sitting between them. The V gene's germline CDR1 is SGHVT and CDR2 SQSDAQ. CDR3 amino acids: CASSSGTGGEQYF. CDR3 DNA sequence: TGTGCCAGCAGCTCCGGGACGGGTGGCGAGCAGTACTTC.

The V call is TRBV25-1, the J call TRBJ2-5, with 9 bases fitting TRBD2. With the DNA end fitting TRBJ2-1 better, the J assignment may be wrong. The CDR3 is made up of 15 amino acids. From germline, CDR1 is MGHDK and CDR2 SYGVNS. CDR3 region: CASSSTSGSGNEQFF. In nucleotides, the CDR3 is TGTGCCAGCAGCAGCACTAGCGGGTCGGGGAATGAGCAGTTCTTC.

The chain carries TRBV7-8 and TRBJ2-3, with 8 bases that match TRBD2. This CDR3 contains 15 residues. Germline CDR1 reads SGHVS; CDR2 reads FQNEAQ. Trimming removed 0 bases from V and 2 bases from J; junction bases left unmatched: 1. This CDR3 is CASSLASGVTDTQYF. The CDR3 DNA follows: TGTGCCAGCAGCTTAGCTAGCGGGGTCACAGATACGCAGTATTTT. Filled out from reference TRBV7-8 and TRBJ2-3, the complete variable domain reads GAGVSQSPRYKVAKRGQDVALRCDPISGHVSLFWYQQALGQGPEFLTYFQNEAQLDKSGLPSDRFFAERPEGSVSTLKIQRTQQEDSAVYLCASSLASGVTDTQYFGPGTRLTVL.

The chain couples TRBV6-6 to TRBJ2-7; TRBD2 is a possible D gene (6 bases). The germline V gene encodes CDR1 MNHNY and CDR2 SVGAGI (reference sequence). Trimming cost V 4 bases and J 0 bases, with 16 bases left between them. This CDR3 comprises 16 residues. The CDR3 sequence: CASSSPGISGSYEQYF. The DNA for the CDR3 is TGTGCCAGCAGTTCCCCAGGTATTAGCGGCTCCTACGAGCAGTACTTC.